Given below is one T cell receptor (beta chain) in context. This sample was included in a study of blood T cell repertoires in COVID-19. Across the study: Both acute and convalescent COVID-19 samples were obtained from the United States, Italy and Spain. From T cells, B-cell-depleted T cells, or PBMCs came the material, which was cDNA or gDNA.

The trim removed 5 bases at V and 8 bases at J, leaving 8 bases unmatched. CDR3 length equals 13 residues. Germline values: CDR1 SEHNR, CDR2 FQNEAQ (reference sequence). Authors' methods: Using reference gene primer amplification, nucleated cell counts were estimated. The data were produced by immunoSEQ multiplex PCR, yet TCRdb's version contains in-frame clones alone and is incomplete. That table gives V, J and clone size, and the DNA gave D and trimming. The sample has under 250,000 clones, roughly 84% seen once. The receptor was derived from a woman of 80 years or more with acute or convalescent COVID-19. Sequenced: peripheral blood. The chain recombines TRBV7-9 with TRBJ1-2; TRBD1 aligns across 7 bases. CDR3 in amino acids: CASSRDSSQGYTF. In DNA, the CDR3 is TGTGCCAGCAGCCGGGACAGCAGTCAAGGCTACACCTTC.